The 32 T cell receptor beta chains reported below all come from one sample, sequenced in a study of blood T cell repertoires in COVID-19. Data came from immunoSEQ multiplex PCR; TCRdb stores just in-frame clones and leaves some out. This sample has 78,000 or so clones; about four fifths occur once, and the top ten carry approximately 10%. Material for sequencing was peripheral blood. These receptors were obtained from a human donor in a cohort sampled during active COVID-19.

The J gene is TRBJ2-3, the V gene TRBV5-1; tentative D call: TRBD2 (5 bases). Germline CDR1 reads SGHRS; CDR2 reads YFSETQ. The CDR3 runs 14 residues. V was pared by 0 bases and J by 4 bases, with 9 bases between. The CDR3 region has the DNA TGCGCCAGCAGCTTGGTGGAGGTCCCAGATACGCAGTATTTT. This gives the protein CASSLVEVPDTQYF.

The chain is built from TRBV24-1 and TRBJ2-7, with no clear D. Germline CDR1 reads KGHDR; CDR2 reads SFDVKD. The CDR3 covers 16 residues. The ends were cut back, 3 bases at V and 0 bases at J, with 14 bases in the middle. Here the CDR3 reads CATSDPGSADSYEQYF. The CDR3 nucleotides read TGTGCCACCAGTGATCCCGGGTCGGCAGACTCCTACGAGCAGTACTTC.

The J gene is TRBJ1-4, the V gene TRBV18; no clear D gene. Germline V CDR1 and CDR2: KGHSH, LQKENI. There are 14 residues in the CDR3. Between the trimmed V and J ends, which lost 5 bases and 6 bases, there was a span of 13 bases. The CDR3 DNA sequence: TGTGCCAGCTCAGGGCCTCTGGGAGATGAAAAACTGTTTTTT. It is translated as CASSGPLGDEKLFF. Together with reference TRBV18 and TRBJ1-4, the CDR3 gives the full variable domain: NAGVMQNPRHLVRRRGQEARLRCSPMKGHSHVYWYRQLPEEGLKFMVYLQKENIIDESGMPKERFSAEFPKEGPSILRIQQVVRGDSAAYFCASSGPLGDEKLFFGSGTQLSVL.

This clone occurred a few times. For the CDR3, the DNA is TGTGCCAGTTGGACAGGGGCATTGTATACAGATACGCAGTATTTT. This translates into CASWTGALYTDTQYF. The rearrangement joins TRBV6-5 to TRBJ2-3; 9 bases match TRBD1. Germline V gene lookup returns CDR1 MNHEY and CDR2 SVGAGI. The CDR3 is 15 residues long. The ends lost 9 bases at V and 3 bases at J; junction bases unmatched: 10.

This clone was detected a few times. The V and J genes are TRBV5-1 and TRBJ2-1; 8 bases are a match to TRBD2. This CDR3 is built from 13 residues. Germline CDR1 and CDR2: SGHRS and YFSETQ. V gave up 4 bases and J gave up 9 bases; unmatched junction bases: 6. In DNA, the CDR3 is TGCGCCAGCAGCGAGATCAGCGGGAGTGAGCAGTTCTTC. Protein product: CASSEISGSEQFF.

The genes are TRBV5-5 and TRBJ2-1; 12 nucleotides align to TRBD2. The V and J ends lost 4 bases and 4 bases, in that order; junction bases with no gene match: 3. The germline V gene has CDR1 SGHKS and CDR2 YYEKEE (reference sequence). The CDR3 contains 15 residues. CDR3 sequence reads: CASSPTSGGYNEQFF. The CDR3 DNA reads as TGTGCCAGCAGCCCGACTAGCGGGGGATACAATGAGCAGTTCTTC.

For the CDR3, the DNA is TGTGCCAGTAGGACAAAAAACTATGGCTACACCTTC. Translation: CASRTKNYGYTF. J is TRBJ1-2 and V is TRBV19, with D hard to call. Trimming stripped 6 bases from V and 2 bases from J, with 7 bases between. Per germline, CDR1 LNHDA and CDR2 SQIVND (reference sequence). This CDR3 is built from 12 residues.

V is TRBV29-1 and J is TRBJ2-3; 13 nucleotides match TRBD2. In germline, CDR1 is SQVTM, CDR2 ANQGSEA. The J segment lost 4 bases and the V segment lost 6 bases, leaving 4 bases of the junction unmatched. The CDR3 sequence is 14 residues long. DNA for the CDR3: TGCAGCGTGGGGACTAGCGGGGCAGCAGATACGCAGTATTTT. As protein: CSVGTSGAADTQYF.

The chain links TRBV29-1 to TRBJ2-5; 9 nucleotides align to TRBD1. Trimming cost V 7 bases and J 5 bases; bases outside gene matches: 8. Germline CDR1 reads SQVTM; CDR2 reads ANQGSEA. The CDR3 spans 13 residues. The DNA for the CDR3 is TGCAGCGGCGGAAGGGACAGGGACGAGACCCAGTACTTC. Translating it yields CSGGRDRDETQYF.

This clone has only a few counts. The genes are TRBV3-1 (or the pseudogene TRBV3-2) and TRBJ1-3; a possible D gene is TRBD1 (5 bases). Germline-derived CDR1 and CDR2 are LGHDT and YNNKEL (reference sequence). This CDR3 contains 13 residues. The V end was cut by 5 bases, the J end by 4 bases, with 9 bases between. CDR3 sequence (DNA): TGTGCCAGCAGCTTCTCAGGGGGAAACACCATATATTTT. This sequence encodes CASSFSGGNTIYF.

V is TRBV4-1 and J is TRBJ1-1, with TRBD1 identical over 7 bases. Trimming cost V 5 bases and J 6 bases; bases outside gene matches: 9. The CDR3 totals 14 residues. CDR1 and CDR2 (germline): MGHRA, YSYEKL. In nucleotides, the CDR3 is TGCGCCAGCAGCAGACAGGGACCTCCCCCTGAAGCTTTCTTT. Translated, it gives CASSRQGPPPEAFF.

The chain has TRBV7-7 and TRBJ1-2, with D unclear. V was clipped by 3 bases and J by 8 bases, with 22 bases between them. Germline assignment: CDR1 SSHAT and CDR2 FNYEAQ (reference sequence). This CDR3 is built from 16 residues. CDR3: CASSFAQWAVFEGYTF. DNA of the CDR3: TGTGCCAGCAGCTTCGCCCAGTGGGCCGTTTTTGAGGGCTACACCTTC.

A few counts support this clone. The chain is built from TRBV28 and TRBJ1-5; 9 bases fit TRBD1. The CDR3 is made up of 15 amino acids. Germline CDR1 and CDR2: MDHEN and SYDVKM. V lost 7 bases to trimming and J lost 2 bases; unmatched junction nucleotides: 6. The CDR3 protein is CASNPNRGRNQPQHF. CDR3 sequence (DNA): TGTGCCAGCAACCCGAACAGGGGGCGCAATCAGCCCCAGCATTTT.

In DNA, the CDR3 is TGTGCCAGCAGCTTACAACATTCACCCTACGAGCAGTACTTC. This translates into CASSLQHSPYEQYF. V and J are TRBV5-8 and TRBJ2-7, with no clear D. The CDR3 is made up of 14 amino acids. Germline CDR1 reads SGHTS; CDR2 reads YDEGEE. V lost 2 bases and J lost 2, with 11 bases in between.

The genes are TRBV9 and TRBJ1-3; TRBD1 aligns across 8 bases. The CDR3 totals 17 residues. V lost 4 bases, J lost 2 bases, and 11 bases stayed unmatched. Germline CDR1 and CDR2: SGDLS and YYNGEE. CDR3 bases: TGTGCCAGCAGCCCACGGGCAGGGGGCCCCGCTGGAAACACCATATATTTT. Translated, it gives CASSPRAGGPAGNTIYF. Filled out from reference TRBV9 and TRBJ1-3, the complete variable domain reads DSGVTQTPKHLITATGQRVTLRCSPRSGDLSVYWYQQSLDQGLQFLIQYYNGEERAKGNILERFSAQQFPDLHSELNLSSLELGDSALYFCASSPRAGGPAGNTIYFGEGSWLTVV.

The rearrangement joins TRBV7-9 to TRBJ2-7, with a weak D call TRBD1 (5 bases). Trimming stripped 3 bases from V and 7 bases from J, with 13 bases between. CDR3 length equals 13 residues. In germline, CDR1 is SEHNR, CDR2 FQNEAQ (reference sequence). The CDR3 nucleotides are TGTGCCAGCAGCTTGTCCATCACAGGAGAGCAGTACTTC. As protein: CASSLSITGEQYF.

CDR3 nucleotides: TGTGCCAGCAGCCAAGGAAAGAGCCTAGCGGTCCAAGAGACCCAGTACTTC. It codes for CASSQGKSLAVQETQYF. The rearrangement uses TRBV3-1 (or the pseudogene TRBV3-2) and TRBJ2-5, with 7 bases aligning to TRBD2. Germline lookup yields CDR1 LGHDT and CDR2 YNNKEL (reference sequence). V shed 1 base and J 1 base; nucleotides not matched to a gene: 9. This CDR3 is built from 17 residues.

The chain employs TRBV12-3 or TRBV12-4 and TRBJ1-1, with no clear D. The CDR3 consists of 12 residues. V shed 7 bases and J shed 10 bases, with 16 bases lying between them. CDR3 bases: TGTGCCAGCACCCTGAGGTGGGAGGCAGCTTTCTTT. This encodes CASTLRWEAAFF.

V usage is TRBV2 and J usage is TRBJ2-7; TRBD1 agrees at 8 bases. Trimming at V came to 7 bases and at J to 0 bases, leaving 8 bases not matched to a gene. Germline loops: CDR1 SNHLY, CDR2 FYNNEI. This CDR3 has 15 residues. CDR3 nucleotide sequence: TGTGCCAGCACCCCGGACAGGGTAGACTCCTACGAGCAGTACTTC. Translation gives CASTPDRVDSYEQYF. The whole variable domain, filled in from reference TRBV2 and TRBJ2-7, reads EPEVTQTPSHQVTQMGQEVILRCVPISNHLYFYWYRQILGQKVEFLVSFYNNEISEKSEIFDDQFSVERPDGSNFTLKIRSTKLEDSAMYFCASTPDRVDSYEQYFGPGTRLTVT.

The chain recombines TRBV24-1 with TRBJ2-1; 13 nucleotides align to TRBD2. V dropped 3 bases and J dropped 6; count of bases not matched to a gene: 1. Germline assignment: CDR1 KGHDR and CDR2 SFDVKD. The CDR3 covers 15 residues. The CDR3 loop reads CATSDRTSGGNEQFF. DNA for the CDR3: TGTGCCACCAGTGATCGGACTAGCGGGGGCAATGAGCAGTTCTTC.

This rearrangement joins TRBV4-2 to TRBJ2-2, with 12 bases lining up with TRBD2. The CDR3 has 16 residues. CDR1 is LGHNA and CDR2 is YNFKEQ in the germline V gene. The ends lost 10 bases at V and 5 bases at J; junction bases unmatched: 11. CDR3 DNA: TGTGCCACCTCCCGGACTAGCGGGGAGGGGACCGGGGAGCTGTTTTTT. It is translated as CATSRTSGEGTGELFF.

V usage is TRBV5-6 and J usage is TRBJ2-2; D is undetermined. The CDR3 spans 14 residues. V was cut by 5 bases and J by 0 bases, with 8 bases left in between. Germline assignment: CDR1 SGHDT and CDR2 YYEEEE. CDR3 protein: CASSWRSNTGELFF. As DNA, the CDR3 is TGTGCCAGCAGTTGGCGGTCGAACACCGGGGAGCTGTTTTTT.

This clone was recorded a few times. This chain uses TRBV7-9 with TRBJ2-2; tentatively, D is TRBD1 (5 bases). Deletions cut 5 bases from V and 6 bases from J, with 16 bases between. This CDR3 contains 15 residues. CDR1 and CDR2 (germline): SEHNR, FQNEAQ (reference sequence). The chain's CDR3 is CASSPMTDSAGELFF. As DNA, the CDR3 is TGTGCCAGCAGCCCCATGACAGATTCGGCCGGGGAGCTGTTTTTT.

The table lists this clone with a few counts. The rearrangement links TRBV5-4 to TRBJ2-7, with D tentatively TRBD2 (5 bases). The length of the CDR3 is 12 residues. V dropped 2 bases and J dropped 2 bases, with 5 bases sitting between them. The germline CDR1 and CDR2 sequences are SGHNT and YYREEE (reference sequence). The CDR3 DNA sequence: TGTGCCAGCAGCTTCGGGGCCTACGAGCAGTACTTC. Encoded protein: CASSFGAYEQYF.

The J gene is TRBJ1-5, the V gene TRBV5-1; 11 bases agree with TRBD1. This CDR3 contains 16 residues. The V gene end was trimmed by 0 bases and the J gene end by 6 bases; junction bases not matched to a gene: 5. Germline values: CDR1 SGHRS, CDR2 YFSETQ. CDR3 nucleotides: TGCGCCAGCAGCTTGGAGGGACAGGGGGAAGCTCAGCCCCAGCATTTT. Protein sequence: CASSLEGQGEAQPQHF.

The genes are TRBV3-1 (or the pseudogene TRBV3-2) and TRBJ2-3, with D possibly TRBD2 on 5 matching bases. CDR3 length: 16 residues. Trimming removed 3 bases at V and 4 bases at J, with 17 bases between. Per germline, CDR1 LGHDT and CDR2 YNNKEL (reference sequence). The chain's CDR3 is CASSHEGGLWADTQYF. Written as DNA, the CDR3 is TGTGCCAGCAGCCACGAAGGAGGCCTTTGGGCAGATACGCAGTATTTT.

The CDR3 spells CASSLTGEQGHTQYF. In DNA, the CDR3 is TGTGCCAGCAGCTTAACGGGGGAACAGGGACATACGCAGTATTTT. The chain carries TRBV7-3 and TRBJ2-3; tentative D call: TRBD1 (6 bases). With 0 bases removed from V and 7 bases from J, the gap between germline ends came to 14 bases. The CDR3 is 15 amino acids. The germline gives CDR1 SGHTA, CDR2 FQGTGA.

This chain's CDR3 is CASSAGGAETGELFF. CDR3 in DNA: TGTGCCAGCAGTGCCGGGGGGGCCGAAACCGGGGAGCTGTTTTTT. The chain employs TRBV6-4 and TRBJ2-2, with 8 bases identical to TRBD2. Germline-derived CDR1 and CDR2 are MRHNA and SNTAGT. This CDR3 is built from 15 residues. The V segment lost 4 bases and the J segment 5 bases; nucleotides outside the gene matches: 6.

This clone occurred a few times. The J gene is TRBJ1-6, the V gene TRBV27; D remains ambiguous. This CDR3 is built from 15 residues. The V end was cut by 5 bases, the J end by 8 bases, with 16 bases between. Germline assignment: CDR1 MNHEY and CDR2 SMNVEV (reference sequence). In DNA, the CDR3 is TGTGCCAGCAGTCCTGACTTCGTCGATTATTCACCCCTCCACTTT. It is translated as CASSPDFVDYSPLHF.

The chain employs TRBV6-5 and TRBJ2-7; 9 positions agree with TRBD1. Per germline, CDR1 MNHEY and CDR2 SVGAGI. CDR3 size: 15 residues. The trim removed 5 bases at V and 7 bases at J, leaving 12 bases unmatched. The CDR3 bases are TGTGCCAGCAGTCGCACCGGGACAGGGACAGGGGAGCAGTACTTC. This encodes CASSRTGTGTGEQYF.

The V and J genes are TRBV5-8 and TRBJ1-6; TRBD1 is a possible D gene (5 bases). Germline V CDR1 and CDR2: SGHTS, YDEGEE. The V gene lost 6 bases and the J gene lost 5 bases, with 12 bases spanning the gap. This CDR3 has 14 residues. The CDR3 DNA follows: TGTGCCAGCACCGGGGGTTGGGATAATTCACCCCTCCACTTT. Translating gives CASTGGWDNSPLHF. Variable domain in full (rest from reference TRBV5-8 and TRBJ1-6): EAGVTQSPTHLIKTRGQQATLRCSPISGHTSVYWYQQALGLGLQFLLWYDEGEERNRGNFPPRFSGRQFPNYSSELNVNALELEDSALYLCASTGGWDNSPLHFGNGTRLTVT.

The chain has TRBV2 and TRBJ1-5; D remains ambiguous. The CDR3 covers 14 residues. V was clipped by 7 bases and J by 1 base, with 11 bases between them. Germline CDR1 reads SNHLY; CDR2 reads FYNNEI. The CDR3 is CASKSTQSNQPQHF. The CDR3 DNA reads TGTGCCAGCAAATCGACACAGAGCAATCAGCCCCAGCATTTT.